Listed below are T cell receptor beta chains from one sample, sequenced in a study of blood T cell repertoires in COVID-19. The assay was immunoSEQ multiplex PCR, and TCRdb's table has in-frame clones only and misses some. The sample has about 320,000 clones; around 92% are singletons. Material for sequencing was peripheral blood. The receptors derive from a woman younger than 45 with COVID-19, enrolled during active disease. Both conserved end residues are part of each CDR3. Fields, in order: V gene, CDR3 protein.

v_call: TRBV5-1; cdr3_aa: CASTRLAGGADTQYF
v_call: TRBV5-1; cdr3_aa: CASSLLQGTATNEKLFF
v_call: TRBV5-1; cdr3_aa: CASSLDGVNTEAFF
v_call: TRBV7-9; cdr3_aa: CASSSLGQGNTGELFF
v_call: TRBV10-3; cdr3_aa: CAISEPGNSQFTMNTEAFF
v_call: TRBV6-1; cdr3_aa: CASSETGTAYEQYF
v_call: TRBV5-1; cdr3_aa: CASSFDGTNEKLFF
v_call: TRBV27; cdr3_aa: CASSSLRGRESPLHF
v_call: TRBV27; cdr3_aa: CASSPLTGGYGYTF
v_call: TRBV27; cdr3_aa: CASSLTGLYNGYTF
v_call: TRBV27; cdr3_aa: CASSGIRGTGTLLLNQPQHF
v_call: TRBV2; cdr3_aa: CASSALGGGTEAFF
v_call: TRBV18; cdr3_aa: CASSPPQGGTDTQYF
v_call: TRBV9; cdr3_aa: CASSLGQGRSYNSPLHF
v_call: TRBV5-4; cdr3_aa: CASSLFESSYEQYF
v_call: TRBV19; cdr3_aa: CASNPLLGETPLHF
v_call: TRBV6-2/TRBV6-3; cdr3_aa: CASSLVSGTGALNTEAFF
v_call: TRBV7-9; cdr3_aa: CASSKGQGEGHIYF
v_call: TRBV2; cdr3_aa: CASSGLRQGISYYGYTF
v_call: TRBV5-8; cdr3_aa: CASRNRGPVPEAFF
v_call: TRBV6-5; cdr3_aa: CASSSLEGAYEQYF
v_call: TRBV14; cdr3_aa: CASSLRGIMGPSKVYNEQFF
v_call: TRBV24-1; cdr3_aa: CATSDRTGNLRGYTF
v_call: TRBV4-2; cdr3_aa: CASSQLAGKPTDTQYF
v_call: TRBV11-2; cdr3_aa: CASSRLARADTQYF
v_call: TRBV4-1; cdr3_aa: CASSQEVGRGNQPQHF
v_call: TRBV20-1; cdr3_aa: CSASTAQGNYGYTF
v_call: TRBV25-1; cdr3_aa: CASSDPDSGNQPQHF
v_call: TRBV5-4; cdr3_aa: CASSVQGPAKNIQYF
v_call: TRBV4-1; cdr3_aa: CASSQVRGWNQPQHF
v_call: TRBV19; cdr3_aa: CASISRTDTQYF
v_call: TRBV6-5; cdr3_aa: CASSGGRNTEAFF
v_call: TRBV18; cdr3_aa: CASSTGGRIYGYTF
v_call: TRBV5-1; cdr3_aa: CASSLNPSTNEKLFF
v_call: TRBV30; cdr3_aa: CAWGEANNSPLHF
v_call: TRBV6-2/TRBV6-3; cdr3_aa: CASSYVAENQPQHF
v_call: TRBV6-5; cdr3_aa: CASRGREGEKLFF
v_call: TRBV21-1; cdr3_aa: CASSKNRIGLADYNEQFF
v_call: TRBV27; cdr3_aa: CASSLSSGTGGRGYTF
v_call: TRBV5-1; cdr3_aa: CASRKLPYYRGPLEQYF
v_call: TRBV2; cdr3_aa: CASTEGAGNAEAFF
v_call: TRBV6-2/TRBV6-3; cdr3_aa: CASSYSWGGSYYNEQFF
v_call: TRBV29-1; cdr3_aa: CSVISGQKVYEQYF
v_call: TRBV2; cdr3_aa: CASSGQGQSSYNEQFF
v_call: TRBV6-2/TRBV6-3; cdr3_aa: CASSWLAGYLTGELFF
v_call: TRBV10-3; cdr3_aa: CAIRGTLAGGSARTGELFF
v_call: TRBV27; cdr3_aa: CASSLIGRGGAIEQYF
v_call: TRBV28; cdr3_aa: CASSLRSNQPQHF
v_call: TRBV19; cdr3_aa: CASSIDGTSGGWETQYF
v_call: TRBV9; cdr3_aa: CASSETATNEKLFF
v_call: TRBV10-2; cdr3_aa: CASSDRFPSYEQYF
v_call: TRBV15; cdr3_aa: CATSRVRAEGAGELFF
v_call: TRBV6-6; cdr3_aa: CASSGGLYTGELFF
v_call: TRBV6-6; cdr3_aa: CASSPIVGTEAFF
v_call: TRBV13; cdr3_aa: CASSLGTGYGYTF
v_call: TRBV4-1; cdr3_aa: CASSQTQQGYEQYF
v_call: TRBV10-2; cdr3_aa: CASSEVAGNLGEQYF